Detailed here is one T cell receptor (beta chain). Antigen unknown. TCRdb re-called the RT-PCR reads with MiXCR, one entry per CDR3 protein. The sample includes about 310,000 distinct CDR3 sequences, approximately 23% of them seen just once. The data belong to a study of response to subunit inactivated influenza vaccine. Study-level points and caveats: Only a handful of new T cells, the authors suggested, are recruited with each seasonal influenza vaccination.

Trimming left V 0 bases short and J 4 bases short, with 7 bases between. Germline V gene sequence: CDR1 LNHDA, CDR2 SQIVND (reference sequence). This CDR3 comprises 15 residues. This receptor was identified in a man in his fifties or sixties who received an inactivated influenza vaccine. V and J are TRBV19 and TRBJ2-6; D call uncertain. The sequencing here drew on PBMCs from blood, taken approximately 20 months after vaccination. The CDR3 here is CASSIEGYGANVLTF. CDR3 sequence (DNA): TGTGCCAGTAGTATAGAAGGATACGGGGCCAACGTCCTGACTTTC.